These 20 T cell receptor beta chains came from one sample sequenced in a study of cytotoxic CD8 clonotypes in ibrutinib-treated CLL. TCRdb keeps only in-frame clones here, not all; method: immunoSEQ multiplex PCR. The sample has over 200,000 clones; more than 70% are singletons. Material: PBMCs, obtained after 12 months of ibrutinib treatment. Source of these receptors: a human donor with chronic lymphocytic leukemia.

In DNA, the CDR3 is TGCAGCGTTGATCGACTAGCGGGGGGGCAAGATACGCAGTATTTT. Protein: CSVDRLAGGQDTQYF. V gene TRBV29-1 combines with J gene TRBJ2-3; 14 bases fit TRBD2. The CDR3 contains 15 residues. The V segment lost 3 bases and the J segment 5 bases; nucleotides outside the gene matches: 4. Germline V gives CDR1 SQVTM, CDR2 ANQGSEA.

This chain connects TRBV10-2 to TRBJ1-5; D call uncertain. The CDR3 length is 13 residues. V gave up 0 bases and J gave up 6 bases, with 6 bases separating them. Germline V lookup: CDR1 WSHSY, CDR2 SAAADI. The CDR3 DNA is TGCGCCAGCAGTGAGTCAAACGGTCAGCCCCAGCATTTT. It translates to CASSESNGQPQHF.

Only one count was recorded for this clone. The rearrangement links TRBV19 to TRBJ2-7, with D maybe TRBD1 (7 bases). The CDR3 runs to 15 residues. Trimming took 6 bases from V and 2 from J, leaving 17 bases between them. CDR1 and CDR2 (germline): LNHDA, SQIVND (reference sequence). In DNA form, the CDR3 reads TGTGCCAGTAGCCAGGGGGGACATAAGACCTACGAGCAGTACTTC. Translation gives CASSQGGHKTYEQYF.

The rearrangement uses TRBV7-2 and TRBJ2-5; D unresolved. The CDR3 totals 13 residues. Germline loops: CDR1 SGHTA, CDR2 FQGNSA. Between the trimmed V and J ends, which lost 1 base and 7 bases, there was a span of 10 bases. CDR3 in amino acids: CASSLVGVGTQYF. The CDR3 DNA sequence: TGTGCCAGCAGCTTAGTTGGCGTGGGGACCCAGTACTTC. Variable domain in full (rest from reference TRBV7-2 and TRBJ2-5): GAGVSQSPSNKVTEKGKDVELRCDPISGHTALYWYRQSLGQGLEFLIYFQGNSAPDKSGLPSDRFSAERTGGSVSTLTIQRTQQEDSAVYLCASSLVGVGTQYFGPGTRLLVL.

This clone occurred a few times. This chain uses TRBV14 with TRBJ2-1, with TRBD2 identical over 11 bases. CDR1 SGHDN and CDR2 FVKESK come from the germline V gene. The CDR3 has 13 residues. The junction had 10 bases not matched to a gene; V was cut back by 8 bases and J by 13 bases. Here the CDR3 DNA reads TGTGCCAGCGGTAGCGGGAGGGCCGGGTCCCAGTTCTTC. Translation: CASGSGRAGSQFF.

The chain is built from TRBV7-2 and TRBJ1-1; unclear D gene. From germline, CDR1 is SGHTA and CDR2 FQGNSA. Trimming removed 3 bases at V and 11 bases at J, with 19 bases between. This CDR3 has 14 amino acids. CDR3 nucleotide sequence: TGTGCCAGCAGCTTTCGACCACGAGAAGGGCAGGCTTTCTTT. Protein: CASSFRPREGQAFF.

Only a few counts were recorded for this clone. This chain joins TRBV11-3 and TRBJ2-1; TRBD1 agrees at 8 bases. In germline, CDR1 is SGHNT, CDR2 YENEEA. With 0 bases clipped from V and 0 bases from J, the junction kept 4 bases outside the gene matches. The CDR3 contains 17 residues. The CDR3 DNA reads TGTGCCAGCAGCTTAGACAGGGGGCCTTCCTCCTACAATGAGCAGTTCTTC. Translation: CASSLDRGPSSYNEQFF.

This clone was recorded a few times. Germline and junction disagree at one end, which may indicate a read error. J is TRBJ2-7 and V is TRBV11-2, with D possibly being TRBD1 or TRBD2 (5 bases each). From germline, CDR1 is SGHAT and CDR2 FQNNGV. The CDR3 length is 12 residues. CDR3 sequence reads: CASSMDERGWHF. The CDR3 nucleotides are TGTGCCAGCAGCATGGACGAGAGGGGTTGGCACTTC. The full variable domain, its missing parts supplied by reference TRBV11-2 and TRBJ2-7, is EAGVAQSPRYKIIEKRQSVAFWCNPISGHATLYWYQQILGQGPKLLIQFQNNGVVDDSQLPKDRFSAERLKGVDSTLKIQPAKLEDSAVYLCASSMDERGWHFGPGTRLTVT.

V and J are TRBV10-3 and TRBJ1-2; 10 bases are shared with TRBD1. The CDR3 is 17 amino acids. In germline, CDR1 is ENHRY, CDR2 SYGVKD. With V trimmed by 4 bases and J by 7 bases, 15 bases remained unmatched. The CDR3 DNA reads as TGTGCCATCAGTGCTAGCACAGGGACAGGGGAAGCTGGTGGCTACACCTTC. It codes for CAISASTGTGEAGGYTF.

V is TRBV18 and J is TRBJ1-1; possibly TRBD1 for D (5 bases). The germline CDR1 and CDR2 sequences are KGHSH and LQKENI. This CDR3 contains 12 residues. V lost 3 bases and J lost 12, with 14 bases in between. The DNA for the CDR3 is TGTGCCAGCTCACCTCTCAGGGCGGGGACTTTCTTT. This encodes CASSPLRAGTFF.

This clone showed up just once. This sequence joins TRBV11-2 and TRBJ1-5, with 7 bases matching TRBD1. Germline V lookup: CDR1 SGHAT, CDR2 FQNNGV. The CDR3 sequence is 13 residues long. V dropped 5 bases and J dropped 2; count of bases not matched to a gene: 0. This chain's CDR3 is CASSGTGNQPQHF. DNA for the CDR3: TGTGCCAGCAGCGGGACAGGCAATCAGCCCCAGCATTTT.

V is TRBV10-1 and J is TRBJ2-3; D gene unclear. In germline, CDR1 is WNHNN, CDR2 SYGVQD (reference sequence). Trimming left V 3 bases short and J 6 bases short, with 4 bases between. This CDR3 has 11 amino acids. CDR3 nucleotides: TGCGCCAGCAGTGATCGGGATACGCAGTATTTT. It translates to CASSDRDTQYF.

In the case of this clone: The junction does not match germline at one end; this may be a read error. This chain connects TRBV7-7 to TRBJ2-5; 10 nucleotides align to TRBD2. This CDR3 comprises 15 residues. CDR1 is SSHAT, CDR2 FNYEAQ, per germline (reference sequence). The chain's CDR3 is CASSLGLAAQETQYF. CDR3 bases: TGTGCTAGCAGCTTAGGACTAGCGGCTCAAGAGACCCAGTACTTC.

The J gene is TRBJ2-7, the V gene TRBV6-6; D is undetermined. V lost 2 bases and J 3 bases, leaving 8 bases between the germline ends. The V gene's germline CDR1 is MNHNY and CDR2 SVGAGI (reference sequence). The CDR3 extends over 13 amino acids. The CDR3 DNA sequence: TGTGCCAGCAGTTACGGAGTGGACTACGAGCAGTACTTC. As protein: CASSYGVDYEQYF.

V usage is TRBV11-1 and J usage is TRBJ2-7; D is perhaps TRBD1 (6 bases). Trimming pared 5 bases from V and 2 bases from J, leaving 13 bases between. CDR3 length equals 14 residues. Germline loops: CDR1 SGHAT, CDR2 FQDESV (reference sequence). The chain's CDR3 is CASSPSQGPYEQYF. The CDR3, as DNA: TGTGCCAGCAGCCCCTCCCAGGGGCCCTACGAGCAGTACTTC.

The J gene is TRBJ2-7, the V gene TRBV28; 9 nucleotides align to TRBD2. The CDR3 covers 14 residues. The V gene's germline CDR1 is MDHEN and CDR2 SYDVKM. Trimming took 6 bases from V and 3 from J; bases not matched to a gene: 6. CDR3 coding DNA: TGTGCCAGCAGCCTAATTAGCGGGAGCTACGAGCAGTACTTC. Protein product: CASSLISGSYEQYF.

V is TRBV9 and J is TRBJ1-6, with 11 nucleotides matching TRBD1. The CDR3 contains 15 residues. CDR1 is SGDLS, CDR2 YYNGEE, per germline. The trim removed 0 bases at V and 10 bases at J, leaving 3 bases unmatched. CDR3 sequence (DNA): TGTGCCAGCAGCGTAGGTGGACAGGGGGCATCACCCCTCCACTTT. Translation: CASSVGGQGASPLHF.

This clone has just one count. This may come from a read error, since a much larger clone is one base off. The CDR3 DNA sequence: TGTGCCAGCAGCTTAGAGAACACTGAAGCTTTCTTT. This encodes CASSLENTEAFF. This chain joins TRBV11-2 and TRBJ1-1; D unclear. The CDR3 spans 12 residues. The V gene lost 0 bases and the J gene lost 1 base, with 0 bases spanning the gap. Germline values: CDR1 SGHAT, CDR2 FQNNGV.

The V gene is TRBV6-5, the J gene TRBJ1-2; no reliable D call. Germline V lookup: CDR1 MNHEY, CDR2 SVGAGI. V dropped 8 bases and J dropped 2 bases, with 18 bases sitting between them. The CDR3 has 15 amino acids. The CDR3 is CASGNSLHSNYGYTF. DNA of the CDR3: TGTGCCAGCGGAAACAGCCTTCATTCCAACTATGGCTACACCTTC.

J is TRBJ1-3 and V is TRBV19; D is ambiguous. The CDR3 covers 13 residues. V lost 6 bases to trimming and J lost 0 bases, with 6 bases between them. Looked up from germline, CDR1 is LNHDA and CDR2 is SQIVND (reference sequence). CDR3 in DNA: TGTGCCAGTAGACGCTCCTCTGGAAACACCATATATTTT. Translating gives CASRRSSGNTIYF.